The rows below give T cell receptor beta chains drawn from one sample of a study of CD8+ T cells in alopecia areata. Sequenced by immunoSEQ multiplex PCR; TCRdb stores in-frame clones only, minus some. Of about 210,000 clones listed, over 60% were seen once; the top ten hold around 3.9%. Material: CD4+ T cells sorted from blood, obtained at week 4, from a patient treated with tofacitinib. These TCRs come from a human donor with alopecia areata. Each CDR3 is given with its conserved first and last residue. A row's size may be missing; if present it is once, few, many or a size class.

clone_size cdr3_length v_call cdr3_aa
- 16 TRBV7-9 CASSAPETGPGTEAFF
- 14 TRBV6-5 CASSYLDNRDGYTF
few 15 TRBV27 CASSWKDRWQETQYF
- 15 TRBV27 CASRAAGTGRETQYF
- 17 TRBV6-1 CASSKGLGGQVNTEAFF
few 15 TRBV7-2 CASSIGTSGGETQYF
- 15 TRBV30 CAWSVPLSTGSRAFF
- 12 TRBV30 CAWSVNSSPLHF
- 11 TRBV20-1 CSAREGYEQYF
- 15 TRBV19 CASSVTGQPHPGYTF
- 13 TRBV30 CAWSVADWETQYF
- 11 TRBV7-2 CASSLAYEQFF
- 14 TRBV30 CAWVGVGKYNEQFF
few 13 TRBV27 CASSLQDSHEQYF
- 15 TRBV7-2 CASSLVAGGLNEQFF
- 13 TRBV7-2 CASSLAPNTEAFF